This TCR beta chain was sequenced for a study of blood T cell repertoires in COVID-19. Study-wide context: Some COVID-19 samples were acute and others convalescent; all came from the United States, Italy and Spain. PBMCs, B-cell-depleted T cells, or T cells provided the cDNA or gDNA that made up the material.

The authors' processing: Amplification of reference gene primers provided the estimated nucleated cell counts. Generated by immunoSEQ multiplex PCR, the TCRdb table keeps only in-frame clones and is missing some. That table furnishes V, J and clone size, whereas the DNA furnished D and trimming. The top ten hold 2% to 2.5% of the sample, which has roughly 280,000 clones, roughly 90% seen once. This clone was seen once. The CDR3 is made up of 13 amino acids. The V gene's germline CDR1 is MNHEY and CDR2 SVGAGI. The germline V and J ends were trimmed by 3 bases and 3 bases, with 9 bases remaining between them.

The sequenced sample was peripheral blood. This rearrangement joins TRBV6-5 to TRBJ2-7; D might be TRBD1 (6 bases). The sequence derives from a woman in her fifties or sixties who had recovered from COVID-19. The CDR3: CASSYRTDYEQYF. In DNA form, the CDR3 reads TGTGCCAGCAGTTATAGGACAGACTACGAGCAGTACTTC.